The present entry profiles one T cell receptor beta chain with its context. The antigen is undetermined. This specimen belongs to a study of Ad26.COV2.S vaccination and SARS-CoV-2 variants. Whole-study results and caveats: The TCR breadth and depth analyses may have understated or missed part of the total T cell responses. Placebo recipients trailed vaccine recipients in spike-specific TCR breadth. Vaccine and placebo recipients had similar non-spike TCR breadth.

The treatment was: around 19 received Ad26.COV2.S at low or high dose, single or two shots; roughly 5 received placebo; per-sample allocation not given. Sample collection was performed on day 63 after the first vaccine or placebo injection. CDR3 length: 14 amino acids. Germline V gene sequence: CDR1 GTSNPN, CDR2 SVGIG (reference sequence). Deletions cut 4 bases from V and 4 bases from J, with 17 bases between. This table comes from immunoSEQ multiplex PCR, and its TCRdb copy is limited to in-frame clones, with some not included. Of a few hundred thousand clones in the sample, around 91% were seen once.

This specimen was peripheral blood, taken in a trial of Ad26.COV2.S vaccine versus placebo. The chain is built from TRBV30 and TRBJ2-7; either TRBD1 or TRBD2 may supply D (5 bases each). The clonotype was recovered from a person between 18 and 65 years old who received the Ad26.COV2.S COVID-19 vaccine or a placebo. CDR3 in DNA: TGTGCCTGGAAGGGGCAGGGAGCCTATTACGAGCAGTACTTC. This sequence encodes CAWKGQGAYYEQYF.